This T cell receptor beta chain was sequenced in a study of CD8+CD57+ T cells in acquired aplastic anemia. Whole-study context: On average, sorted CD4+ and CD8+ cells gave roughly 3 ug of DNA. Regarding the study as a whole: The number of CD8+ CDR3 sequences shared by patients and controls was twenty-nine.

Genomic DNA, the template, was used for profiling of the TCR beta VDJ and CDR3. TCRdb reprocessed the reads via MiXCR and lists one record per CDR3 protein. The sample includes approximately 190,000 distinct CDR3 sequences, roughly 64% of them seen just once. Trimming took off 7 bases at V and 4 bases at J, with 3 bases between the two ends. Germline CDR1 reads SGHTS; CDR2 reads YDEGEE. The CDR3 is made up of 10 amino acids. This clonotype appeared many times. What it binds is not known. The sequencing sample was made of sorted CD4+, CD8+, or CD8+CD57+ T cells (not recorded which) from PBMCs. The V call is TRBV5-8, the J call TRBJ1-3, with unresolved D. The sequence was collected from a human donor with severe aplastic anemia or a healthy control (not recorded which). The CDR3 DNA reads TGTGCCAGCGGAGGAAACACCATATATTTT. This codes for CASGGNTIYF.